The entry below gives a single T cell receptor beta chain sequence along with its context. This record comes from a study of blood T cell repertoires in COVID-19. In the authors' methods: For nucleated cells, counts were estimated from reference gene primer amplification. The repertoire was sequenced with immunoSEQ multiplex PCR; TCRdb's copy has only in-frame clones and lacks some. That table supplies the V and J calls and clone size; D and trimming were determined from the DNA. The sample includes roughly 130,000 clones, about 86% of them seen just once. The germline V gene encodes CDR1 SNHLY and CDR2 FYNNEI. V was shortened by 5 bases and J by 4 bases, with 14 bases between the two germline ends. CDR3 size: 15 residues.

The source of this sequence is a woman aged 80 or over with acute or convalescent COVID-19. The sequenced sample consisted of peripheral blood. The rearrangement uses TRBV2 and TRBJ2-2; D is perhaps TRBD1 (6 bases). The CDR3 bases are TGTGCCAGCAGTTACAGGGAAGGGGGCACCGGGGAGCTGTTTTTT. Residues: CASSYREGGTGELFF.